Listed here are 15 T cell receptor beta chains from one sample, sequenced in a study of cytotoxic CD8 clonotypes in ibrutinib-treated CLL. Assay used: immunoSEQ multiplex PCR; TCRdb lists only in-frame clones, some missing. The profile covers 30,000 to 40,000 clones, with over 55% appearing a single time and approximately 16% taken by the ten largest. Sequences were derived from PBMCs, sampled at disease progression, from a patient treated with ibrutinib. The receptors stem from a human donor with chronic lymphocytic leukemia.

The rearrangement links TRBV11-2 to TRBJ2-7; D gene unclear. Deletions cut 7 bases from V and 6 bases from J, with 10 bases between. The germline gives CDR1 SGHAT, CDR2 FQNNGV. The CDR3 loop spans 11 amino acids. CDR3: CASTSELEQYF. The CDR3 DNA reads TGTGCCAGCACCTCCGAACTCGAGCAGTACTTC.

The chain recombines TRBV7-9 with TRBJ2-7; D unclear. With 5 bases removed from V and 5 bases from J, the gap between germline ends came to 10 bases. Germline V gene sequence: CDR1 SEHNR, CDR2 FQNEAQ (reference sequence). The CDR3 is 12 residues long. CDR3 DNA sequence: TGTGCCAGCAGCGCCATTCGGCACGAGCAGTACTTC. Translation: CASSAIRHEQYF.

The rearrangement links TRBV6-1 to TRBJ1-5; D uncertain. Germline assignment: CDR1 MNHNS and CDR2 SASEGT. The CDR3 spans 16 residues. Trimming removed 4 bases at V and 2 bases at J, with 15 bases between. The CDR3 loop is CASSGLFPIGNQPQHF. DNA of the CDR3: TGTGCCAGCAGTGGGCTGTTTCCCATCGGCAATCAGCCCCAGCATTTT.

This clone is medium-sized by share. This chain uses TRBV6-5 with TRBJ2-7; D perhaps matches TRBD1 (6 bases). Germline loops: CDR1 MNHEY, CDR2 SVGAGI. Deletions cut 6 bases from V and 5 bases from J, with 14 bases between. This CDR3 is 13 amino acids long. CDR3 region: CASSQGQTHEQYF. The CDR3 DNA reads as TGTGCCAGCAGCCAAGGACAGACCCACGAGCAGTACTTC.

The chain employs TRBV10-2 and TRBJ1-2; no definite D call. CDR3 length: 12 residues. Germline V gene lookup returns CDR1 WSHSY and CDR2 SAAADI. The V gene lost 3 bases and the J gene lost 8 bases, with 10 bases spanning the gap. CDR3 loop: CASSDPGRGYTF. CDR3 coding DNA: TGCGCCAGCAGTGACCCGGGTAGGGGCTACACCTTC.

CDR3 loop: CASSRDSLGANYGYTF. CDR3 in DNA: TGCGCCAGCAGTCGGGACAGCCTAGGAGCTAACTATGGCTACACCTTC. The J gene is TRBJ1-2, the V gene TRBV4-1; 7 bases agree with TRBD1. This CDR3 has 16 residues. The V gene end was trimmed by 6 bases and the J gene end by 0 bases; junction bases not matched to a gene: 10. CDR1 is MGHRA, CDR2 YSYEKL, per germline.

The gene calls are TRBV5-4 and TRBJ1-1, with a tentative D call TRBD1 (5 bases). Germline V gene data show CDR1 as SGHNT and CDR2 as YYREEE (reference sequence). V shed 4 bases and J shed 9 bases, with 19 bases lying between them. The CDR3 sequence is 14 residues long. CDR3 DNA sequence: TGTGCCAGCAGCAGAGCCGGGACCGAGGCCAAAGCTTTCTTT. It translates to CASSRAGTEAKAFF.

The rearrangement links TRBV4-1 to TRBJ1-5; 7 nucleotides agree with TRBD1. There are 16 residues in the CDR3. Germline V gene lookup returns CDR1 MGHRA and CDR2 YSYEKL. After removal of 4 bases from V and 2 bases from J, the junction contained 8 bases not matched to a gene. The CDR3 is CASSPLGQSGNQPQHF. The CDR3 nucleotides read TGCGCCAGCAGCCCCTTGGGACAGTCAGGCAATCAGCCCCAGCATTTT.

V is TRBV19 and J is TRBJ2-3; 7 nucleotides align to TRBD2. Trimming cost V 5 bases and J 5 bases; bases outside gene matches: 10. The CDR3 is 15 residues long. CDR1 is LNHDA, CDR2 SQIVND, per germline (reference sequence). As DNA, the CDR3 is TGTGCCAGTAGTGTCACTAGCGCTTTGGGAGATACGCAGTATTTT. It specifies CASSVTSALGDTQYF.

The rearrangement joins TRBV11-2 to TRBJ2-1; the D is unclear. The CDR3 totals 14 residues. The germline V and J ends were trimmed by 6 bases and 0 bases, with 9 bases remaining between them. Germline CDR1 reads SGHAT; CDR2 reads FQNNGV. CDR3 loop: CASRESSSYNEQFF. The CDR3 DNA sequence: TGTGCCAGCAGGGAGTCGAGCTCCTACAATGAGCAGTTCTTC.

The chain is built from TRBV7-9 and TRBJ1-2; no clear D. The ends were cut back, 2 bases at V and 4 bases at J, with 11 bases in the middle. Germline V gene data show CDR1 as SEHNR and CDR2 as FQNEAQ (reference sequence). This CDR3 is built from 14 residues. In DNA, the CDR3 is TGTGCCAGCAGCTTAATCGGGGTGGCCTATGGCTACACCTTC. Protein product: CASSLIGVAYGYTF.

V gene TRBV4-1 combines with J gene TRBJ2-1; no firm D call. This CDR3 region has 14 residues. Germline V lookup: CDR1 MGHRA, CDR2 YSYEKL. Trimming cost V 0 bases and J 5 bases, with 8 bases left between them. The CDR3 DNA is TGCGCCAGCAGCCAAGATAACAGTAACAATGAGCAGTTCTTC. Its protein product is CASSQDNSNNEQFF.

The gene calls are TRBV5-6 and TRBJ2-2; D might be TRBD1 (5 bases). V was pared by 0 bases and J by 5 bases, with 11 bases between. CDR3 length: 15 residues. CDR1 SGHDT and CDR2 YYEEEE come from the germline V gene. The CDR3 sequence is CASSLESGFTGELFF. Written as DNA, the CDR3 is TGTGCCAGCAGCTTGGAATCAGGGTTTACCGGGGAGCTGTTTTTT.

The chain carries TRBV2 and TRBJ2-1, with D possibly being TRBD2 (5 bases). The CDR3 spans 15 residues. Trimming shortened V by 1 base and J by 7 bases, and 14 bases separated the two germline ends. CDR1 and CDR2 from the germline V gene are SNHLY and FYNNEI. Here the CDR3 reads CASSEGARPGNEQFF. Written as DNA, the CDR3 is TGTGCCAGCAGTGAAGGGGCACGCCCGGGGAATGAGCAGTTCTTC.

This clone has just a few counts. The V gene is TRBV7-8, the J gene TRBJ1-5; D not resolved. Germline V CDR1 and CDR2: SGHVS, FQNEAQ. CDR3 size: 17 residues. Trimming took 4 bases from V and 1 from J, leaving 17 bases between them. CDR3 sequence reads: CASSSSMGKGSNQPQHF. CDR3 nucleotide sequence: TGTGCCAGCAGCTCTAGCATGGGGAAGGGCAGCAATCAGCCCCAGCATTTT.